The sequence of this T cell receptor beta chain was determined in a study of shared clonotypes between healthy human individuals. Study-wide points: Some clonotypes were shared by all four sorted-subset donors, while others were not shared. The non-shared ones had lower generation probabilities than the shared ones.

As for this clone: Its target is unknown.

The CDR3 loop spans 16 amino acids. Looked up from germline, CDR1 is LGHNA and CDR2 is YSLEER. V gave up 0 bases and J gave up 1 base; unmatched junction bases: 5. Libraries were prepared by immunoSEQ multiplex PCR; TCRdb keeps only in-frame clonotypes and omits some of them. The sample contains over 850,000 clones, about 80% of which appear only once. There were only Caucasian adults among the donors, and all lived in Nashville, Tennessee. The TCR sequence derives from a man between 18 and 35 years old in good health. Some clones in this sample may be carry-over from other donors' samples. Sequenced sample: memory CD4+ T cells from PBMCs. Indicated subset: CD45RA-negative fraction. The rearrangement joins TRBV4-3 to TRBJ2-5, with TRBD2 matching over 7 bases. The chain's CDR3 is CASSQEGSGAQETQYF. DNA of the CDR3: TGCGCCAGCAGCCAAGAGGGGAGCGGGGCCCAAGAGACCCAGTACTTC.